The 3 T cell receptor beta chains in this list originate from one sample, sequenced in a study of tumor and adjacent non-tumor tissue in lung cancer (dated by TCRdb to 2017 to 2018). RNA was isolated from bulk unsorted tissue, and RNA quality was assessed with a NanoDrop ND-1000 and an Agilent 2100. Library creation used multiplex PCR. The sequencer listed for this sample is Illumina HiSeq 2500. TCRbeta libraries were constructed through three rounds of nested PCR with primers (Table S4) according to protocols modified from ARM-PCR. TCRdb cleaned the public reads at Q25 with fastp, built clones with MiXCR and kept in-frame beta chains. All rows with the same CDR3 protein become a single entry with the most common DNA and genes. Counted in this sample were about 79,000 distinct CDR3 sequences; around 70% of them appeared once. About 9.5% of the sample is in the top ten clones. The sequenced sample consisted of lung tumor tissue. All receptors come from a middle-aged woman with non-small cell lung cancer.

This clonotype was seen repeatedly, ten times or more. The chain couples TRBV28 to TRBJ1-5; unclear D gene. Per germline, CDR1 MDHEN and CDR2 SYDVKM. Trimming left V 6 bases short and J 4 bases short, with 4 bases between. The CDR3 runs 11 residues. This CDR3 reads CASSRNQPQHF. In nucleotides, the CDR3 is TGTGCCAGCAGCCGGAATCAGCCCCAGCATTTT.

Notes on this clonotype: At one of its ends the junction is not consistent with the germline gene, which may arise from a read error. The genes are TRBV6-2 or TRBV6-3 and TRBJ2-7; D is perhaps TRBD1 or TRBD2 (5 bases each). Germline CDR1 and CDR2: MNHEY and SVGEGT. The CDR3 is 14 amino acids. The chain's CDR3 is CASTTPGSQNEQYF. The CDR3 DNA reads as TGTGCCAGCACCACACCAGGGAGTCAGAATGAGCAATACTTC.

With respect to this clonotype: The CDR3 ends on some other residue instead of the conserved phenylalanine or tryptophan, so this is likely a read error. The DNA is left out, because the CDR3 cannot be placed on it with certainty; the CDR3 is given as TCRdb lists it. The chain couples TRBV12-3 or TRBV12-4 to TRBJ2-3. Both ends counted, the CDR3 spans 12 residues. CDR3 sequence: CASSFQVDTRYL.